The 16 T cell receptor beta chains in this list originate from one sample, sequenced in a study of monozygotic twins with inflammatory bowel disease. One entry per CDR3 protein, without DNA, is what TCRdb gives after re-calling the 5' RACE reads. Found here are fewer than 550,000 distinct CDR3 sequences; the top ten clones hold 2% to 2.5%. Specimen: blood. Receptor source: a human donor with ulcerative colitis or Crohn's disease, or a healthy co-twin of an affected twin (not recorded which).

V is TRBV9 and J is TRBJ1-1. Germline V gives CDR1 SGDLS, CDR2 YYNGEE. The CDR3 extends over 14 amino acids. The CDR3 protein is CASSVGTRNTEAFF.

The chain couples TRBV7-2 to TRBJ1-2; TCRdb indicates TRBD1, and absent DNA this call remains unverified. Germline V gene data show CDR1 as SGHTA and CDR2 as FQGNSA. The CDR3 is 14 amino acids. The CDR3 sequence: CASSLSGTSYGYTF.

CDR3 protein: CASSPWASGGGRARNEQFF. The V and J genes are TRBV7-9 and TRBJ2-1; TCRdb selects TRBD2, and the lack of DNA leaves this call unchecked. This CDR3 has 19 amino acids. Germline V gene sequence: CDR1 SEHNR, CDR2 FQNEAQ (reference sequence).

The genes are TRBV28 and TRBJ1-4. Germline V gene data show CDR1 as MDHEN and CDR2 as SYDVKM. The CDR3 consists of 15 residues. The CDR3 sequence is CASSFVGATNEKLFF.

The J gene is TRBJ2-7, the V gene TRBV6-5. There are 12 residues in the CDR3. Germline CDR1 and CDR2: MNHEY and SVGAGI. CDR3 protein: CASSYSRDEQYF.

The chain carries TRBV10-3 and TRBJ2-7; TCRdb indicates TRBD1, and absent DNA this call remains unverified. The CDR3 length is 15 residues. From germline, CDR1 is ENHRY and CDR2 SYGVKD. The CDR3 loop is CAACAGPGMGNEQYF.

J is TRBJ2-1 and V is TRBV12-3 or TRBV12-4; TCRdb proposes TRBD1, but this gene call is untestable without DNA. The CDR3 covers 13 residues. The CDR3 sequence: CASSRQGWDEQFF.

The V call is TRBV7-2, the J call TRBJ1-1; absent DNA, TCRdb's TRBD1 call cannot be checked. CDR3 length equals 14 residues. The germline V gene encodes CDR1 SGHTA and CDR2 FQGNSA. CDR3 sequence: CASSSRQGGGEAFF.

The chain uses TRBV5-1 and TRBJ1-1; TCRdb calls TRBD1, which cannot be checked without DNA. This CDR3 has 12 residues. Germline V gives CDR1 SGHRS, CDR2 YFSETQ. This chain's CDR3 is CASSLQGPEAFF.

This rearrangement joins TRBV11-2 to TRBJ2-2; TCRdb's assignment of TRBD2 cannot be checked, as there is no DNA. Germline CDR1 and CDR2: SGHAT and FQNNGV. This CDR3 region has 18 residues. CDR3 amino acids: CASSSERRGGHRTGELFF. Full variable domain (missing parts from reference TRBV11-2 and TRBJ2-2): EAGVAQSPRYKIIEKRQSVAFWCNPISGHATLYWYQQILGQGPKLLIQFQNNGVVDDSQLPKDRFSAERLKGVDSTLKIQPAKLEDSAVYLCASSSERRGGHRTGELFFGEGSRLTVL.

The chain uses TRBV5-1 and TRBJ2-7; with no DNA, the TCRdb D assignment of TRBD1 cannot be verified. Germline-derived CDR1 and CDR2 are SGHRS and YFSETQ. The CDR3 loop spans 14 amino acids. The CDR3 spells CASSTRQGAHEQYF.

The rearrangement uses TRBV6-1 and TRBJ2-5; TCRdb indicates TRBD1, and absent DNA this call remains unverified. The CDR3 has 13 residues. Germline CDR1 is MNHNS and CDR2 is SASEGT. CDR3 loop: CASRAQGVETQYF.

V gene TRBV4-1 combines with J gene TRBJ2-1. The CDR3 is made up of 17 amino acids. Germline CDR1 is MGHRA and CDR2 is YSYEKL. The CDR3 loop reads CASSQEAGSSSYNEQFF.

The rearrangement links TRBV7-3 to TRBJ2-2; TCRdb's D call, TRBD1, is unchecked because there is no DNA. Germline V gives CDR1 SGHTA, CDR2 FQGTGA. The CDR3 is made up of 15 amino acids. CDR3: CASSSGGGSTGELFF. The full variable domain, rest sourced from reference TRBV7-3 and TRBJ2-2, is GAGVSQTPSNKVTEKGKYVELRCDPISGHTALYWYRQSLGQGPEFLIYFQGTGAADDSGLPNDRFFAVRPEGSVSTLKIQRTERGDSAVYLCASSSGGGSTGELFFGEGSRLTVL.

The chain's CDR3 is CASSARAGSNNEQFF. The rearrangement joins TRBV5-1 to TRBJ2-1; the TCRdb D gene call, TRBD1, has no DNA to confirm it. The CDR3 contains 15 residues. The V gene's germline CDR1 is SGHRS and CDR2 YFSETQ.

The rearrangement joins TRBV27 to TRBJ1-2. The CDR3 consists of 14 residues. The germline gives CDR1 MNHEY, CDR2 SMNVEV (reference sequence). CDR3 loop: CASSLGSAGEGYTF.